This section outlines one T cell receptor (beta chain) sequence together with its context. Its specificity is not known. These data come from a study of cytomegalovirus exposure and HLA in healthy donors. Study as a whole: About four fifths of around 400 genotyped donors fell in the Caucasian-associated ancestry cluster.

Overall study findings and caveats: A cluster of highly shared sequence variants was likely a sequencing artifact. There were some V segments, including TRBV6-2 and TRBV6-3, excluded as indistinguishable. Most subjects' HLA-A and HLA-B alleles were reportedly predicted from TCR beta sequences.

Amplification used 60 Vbeta primers and 13 Jbeta primers. Clones were sequenced by immunoSEQ multiplex PCR, and TCRdb holds only the in-frame ones, with some missing. The top ten hold 2.2% of the sample, which has 130,000 or so clones, roughly 79% seen once. The CDR3 runs to 13 residues. Sequencing was done on a sample of PBMCs. The sequence derives from a woman between 35 and 50 years old in good health and CMV-seronegative. V is TRBV21-1 and J is TRBJ2-7; TRBD1 is taken as the D call from the table, unchecked against the DNA. TRBV21-1 is assigned pseudogene status. CDR3 amino acids: CASSKCRINEQYF. The CDR3, as DNA: TGTGCCAGCAGCAAATGCAGAATCAACGAGCAGTACTTC.